The 27 T cell receptor beta chains below all came from one sample that was sequenced in a study of cytomegalovirus exposure and HLA in healthy donors. The PCR contained 60 Vbeta and 13 Jbeta primers. Here immunoSEQ multiplex PCR was the method, and the copy in TCRdb shows in-frame clones only, minus some. The sample includes roughly 110,000 clones, 70% to 80% of them seen just once. Sequenced: PBMCs. Receptors were obtained from a man younger than 30 in good health and CMV-seronegative.

The chain is built from TRBV28 and TRBJ2-3; perhaps TRBD1 as D (6 bases). The CDR3 is 15 amino acids. Per germline, CDR1 MDHEN and CDR2 SYDVKM. Trimming removed 6 bases from V and 1 base from J, with 14 bases in between. This CDR3 is CASRNRVVGTDTQYF. DNA for the CDR3: TGTGCCAGCAGAAACAGGGTTGTAGGCACAGATACGCAGTATTTT.

The V call is TRBV6-6, the J call TRBJ1-4, with 8 bases matching TRBD1. The CDR3 consists of 16 residues. With V trimmed by 5 bases and J by 4 bases, 9 bases remained unmatched. Germline V gene sequence: CDR1 MNHNY, CDR2 SVGAGI (reference sequence). CDR3 residues: CASSHHGQGYNEKLFF. CDR3 DNA: TGTGCCAGCAGTCACCACGGACAGGGTTATAATGAAAAACTGTTTTTT.

This clone showed up just once. The chain recombines TRBV5-1 with TRBJ2-7; 7 bases map to TRBD1. The germline V gene encodes CDR1 SGHRS and CDR2 YFSETQ. CDR3 size: 17 residues. The V and J ends lost 3 bases and 3 bases, in that order; junction bases with no gene match: 15. CDR3 DNA: TGCGCCAGCAGCTGGACGGTTGGGGCAGGGGGATTCTACGAGCAGTACTTC. Its translation is CASSWTVGAGGFYEQYF.

The V gene is TRBV27, the J gene TRBJ2-2; TRBD1 matches at 7 bases. The CDR3 has 15 residues. CDR1 MNHEY and CDR2 SMNVEV come from the germline V gene (reference sequence). Trimming cost V 7 bases and J 5 bases; bases outside gene matches: 10. The CDR3 DNA follows: TGTGCCAGCACCCCCCAGGCAGGGGGTACCGGGGAGCTGTTTTTT. This encodes CASTPQAGGTGELFF.

The chain employs TRBV5-1 and TRBJ2-1; 8 bases align to TRBD1. The CDR3 length is 14 residues. Germline CDR1 is SGHRS and CDR2 is YFSETQ. J gave up 8 bases and V 4 bases, and 8 bases lay outside the gene matches. The CDR3 coding sequence is TGCGCCAGCAGCCCAGGACAGGGTGGGCATGAGCAGTTCTTC. The encoded protein is CASSPGQGGHEQFF.

A single count supports this clone. The rearrangement uses TRBV5-1 and TRBJ2-7; 8 bases agree with TRBD1. Losses at the gene ends were 5 bases for V and 2 bases for J; bases not matched to a gene: 3. Germline loops: CDR1 SGHRS, CDR2 YFSETQ. The CDR3 runs 13 residues. CDR3 DNA: TGCGCCAGCAGAGTGGACAGGGCCTACGAGCAGTACTTC. Protein product: CASRVDRAYEQYF.

V gene TRBV19 combines with J gene TRBJ2-3; D perhaps matches TRBD2 (7 bases). Trimming removed 5 bases from V and 4 bases from J, with 16 bases in between. Germline CDR1 is LNHDA and CDR2 is SQIVND (reference sequence). The CDR3 length is 15 residues. The CDR3 is CASSWAGAEADTQYF. The DNA of the CDR3 is TGTGCCAGTAGTTGGGCGGGGGCAGAGGCAGATACGCAGTATTTT. Full variable domain (outside the CDR3, taken from reference TRBV19 and TRBJ2-3): DGGITQSPKYLFRKEGQNVTLSCEQNLNHDAMYWYRQDPGQGLRLIYYSQIVNDFQKGDIAEGYSVSREKKESFPLTVTSAQKNPTAFYLCASSWAGAEADTQYFGPGTRLTVL.

CDR3 in DNA: TGCAGCGTTGGGCGGGAGCTTGAAGCTTTCTTT. This sequence encodes CSVGRELEAFF. The gene calls are TRBV29-1 and TRBJ1-1; D is ambiguous. Germline values: CDR1 SQVTM, CDR2 ANQGSEA. Trimming removed 4 bases from V and 7 bases from J, with 10 bases in between. CDR3 size: 11 residues.

This chain links TRBV10-3 with TRBJ1-2, with a weak D call TRBD1 (6 bases). Trimming cost V 6 bases and J 3 bases, with 14 bases left between them. The CDR3 contains 14 residues. Germline CDR1 ENHRY, CDR2 SYGVKD. CDR3 loop: CAIRGGPPDYGYTF. Written as DNA, the CDR3 is TGTGCCATCAGGGGGGGGCCTCCGGACTATGGCTACACCTTC.

The chain couples TRBV2 to TRBJ1-1; D remains unclear. V was pared by 5 bases and J by 2 bases, with 6 bases between. Germline CDR1 reads SNHLY; CDR2 reads FYNNEI. The CDR3 spans 12 residues. CDR3 region: CASSTANTEAFF. CDR3 in DNA: TGTGCCAGCAGTACAGCCAACACTGAAGCTTTCTTT. Drawing the rest from reference TRBV2 and TRBJ1-1, the complete variable domain is EPEVTQTPSHQVTQMGQEVILRCVPISNHLYFYWYRQILGQKVEFLVSFYNNEISEKSEIFDDQFSVERPDGSNFTLKIRSTKLEDSAMYFCASSTANTEAFFGQGTRLTVV.

This clone was recorded only once. This chain connects TRBV13 to TRBJ2-3; 10 bases are shared with TRBD2. The CDR3 has 16 residues. Germline loops: CDR1 PRHDT, CDR2 FYEKMQ (reference sequence). Trimming removed 5 bases from V and 6 bases from J; junction bases left unmatched: 11. CDR3: CASSLRAGGAGDTQYF. DNA for the CDR3: TGTGCCAGCAGCCTCAGAGCGGGGGGGGCGGGGGATACGCAGTATTTT.

A remark on this clone: Sequence at one end of the junction differs from germline and may be a read error. This chain joins TRBV18 and TRBJ2-1, with D unresolved. CDR3 length equals 12 residues. The germline V gene encodes CDR1 KGHSH and CDR2 LQKENI. CDR3 nucleotide sequence: TGTGCCAGCTCACATGGATACAATGAGCGGTTCTTC. Protein product: CASSHGYNERFF.

This clone was detected only a few times. The chain combines TRBV21-1 with TRBJ2-4; the DNA was not used to check the table's D call, TRBD1. TRBV21-1 is listed as a pseudogene. This CDR3 has 16 residues. The CDR3 nucleotides read TGTGCCAGCAGCAAAGGGGACAGGGATACCAAAAACATTCAGTACTTC. Translation gives CASSKGDRDTKNIQYF.

The CDR3 coding sequence is TGTGCCAGCAGTTCACAGGGGGGCTCGGTGGGAGCTTTCTTT. Its translation is CASSSQGGSVGAFF. The chain joins TRBV27 to TRBJ1-1; 8 positions match TRBD1. The CDR3 extends over 14 amino acids. Looked up from germline, CDR1 is MNHEY and CDR2 is SMNVEV (reference sequence). With 4 bases clipped from V and 10 bases from J, the junction kept 11 bases outside the gene matches.

The sample holds a few counts of this clone. V and J are TRBV29-1 and TRBJ1-1, with 7 positions matching TRBD1. Germline V gene data show CDR1 as SQVTM and CDR2 as ANQGSEA. This CDR3 is built from 13 residues. The junction had 6 bases not matched to a gene; V was cut back by 4 bases and J by 4 bases. CDR3 protein: CSVGGGQGTEAFF. CDR3 sequence (DNA): TGCAGCGTTGGAGGGGGCCAGGGCACTGAAGCTTTCTTT.

V usage is TRBV28 and J usage is TRBJ2-2; D may be TRBD2 (7 bases). The CDR3 totals 15 residues. Germline V gene sequence: CDR1 MDHEN, CDR2 SYDVKM. V was shortened by 6 bases and J by 9 bases, with 20 bases between the two germline ends. DNA of the CDR3: TGTGCCAGCAGGCCCCGGGGAGGGGGGACCAGGGAGCTGTTTTTT. It yields the protein CASRPRGGGTRELFF.

The CDR3 region has the DNA TGTGCCAGCAGCTCCCGCGGGGGGGAGGCCGGGGAGCTGTTTTTT. The encoded protein is CASSSRGGEAGELFF. V and J are TRBV13 and TRBJ2-2; TRBD2 aligns across 9 bases. After removal of 4 bases from V and 6 bases from J, the junction contained 6 bases not matched to a gene. CDR1 PRHDT and CDR2 FYEKMQ come from the germline V gene (reference sequence). The CDR3 loop spans 15 amino acids.

V and J are TRBV28 and TRBJ1-5, with 12 nucleotides matching TRBD1. Germline V lookup: CDR1 MDHEN, CDR2 SYDVKM. V was pared by 8 bases and J by 3 bases, with 8 bases of the junction left unmatched. The CDR3 length is 16 residues. CDR3 loop: CASAGTGGASNQPQHF. The CDR3 DNA sequence: TGTGCCAGCGCCGGGACAGGGGGCGCATCCAATCAGCCCCAGCATTTT.

This sequence joins TRBV19 and TRBJ1-5, with 7 bases that match TRBD1. The V gene end was trimmed by 2 bases and the J gene end by 0 bases; junction bases not matched to a gene: 10. The length of the CDR3 is 18 residues. Germline values: CDR1 LNHDA, CDR2 SQIVND (reference sequence). The DNA for the CDR3 is TGTGCCAGTAGTATAACCGGACAGGCAAGATTTAGCAATCAGCCCCAGCATTTT. Amino acid sequence: CASSITGQARFSNQPQHF.

This clone has a single count. CDR3 nucleotides: TGTGCCAGCAGTTCGGCCAGGGGACGGAATAATTCACCCCTCCACTTT. The encoded protein is CASSSARGRNNSPLHF. The chain couples TRBV6-6 to TRBJ1-6, with D possibly TRBD1 on 6 matching bases. The V end lost 4 bases, the J end lost 5 bases, and 15 bases lay between the germline ends. The CDR3 contains 16 residues. Germline CDR1 and CDR2: MNHNY and SVGAGI (reference sequence).

The chain is built from TRBV5-6 and TRBJ2-2; 12 positions agree with TRBD2. V trimming: 3 bases; J trimming: 4 bases; junction bases outside the gene matches: 10. This CDR3 contains 18 residues. Germline-derived CDR1 and CDR2 are SGHDT and YYEEEE. The CDR3 DNA sequence: TGTGCCAGCAGCTACATACGACTAGCGGGGGAGATCACCGGGGAGCTGTTTTTT. As protein: CASSYIRLAGEITGELFF.

The CDR3 reads CASKASENTDTQYF. In nucleotides, the CDR3 is TGCGCCAGCAAGGCTAGCGAGAACACAGATACGCAGTATTTT. The V and J genes are TRBV10-2 and TRBJ2-3; D is perhaps TRBD2 (6 bases). V was shortened by 7 bases and J by 2 bases, with 13 bases between the two germline ends. The CDR3 spans 14 residues. Germline V lookup: CDR1 WSHSY, CDR2 SAAADI.

V usage is TRBV18 and J usage is TRBJ1-1; D is unclear. Germline V gene lookup returns CDR1 KGHSH and CDR2 LQKENI. Trimming left V 0 bases short and J 5 bases short, with 16 bases between. The CDR3 has 16 residues. The CDR3 loop is CASSPPNRGMRTEAFF. As DNA, the CDR3 is TGTGCCAGCTCACCACCGAATCGGGGTATGAGGACTGAAGCTTTCTTT.

This clone appeared a few times. J is TRBJ2-2 and V is TRBV6-1; 15 bases map to TRBD2. Germline V lookup: CDR1 MNHNS, CDR2 SASEGT. V gave up 4 bases and J gave up 5 bases; unmatched junction bases: 8. This CDR3 is 18 amino acids long. The CDR3 loop reads CASSGGTSGGLRTGELFF. The CDR3 DNA reads TGTGCCAGCAGTGGGGGGACTAGCGGGGGGTTACGTACCGGGGAGCTGTTTTTT.

The rearrangement uses TRBV5-4 and TRBJ2-3; 10 bases line up with TRBD2. Germline V gives CDR1 SGHNT, CDR2 YYREEE (reference sequence). Unmatched junction bases numbered 8, after V lost 4 bases and J lost 0 bases. The CDR3 extends over 17 amino acids. CDR3 loop: CASSPPLAGGSTDTQYF. The DNA of the CDR3 is TGTGCCAGCAGCCCCCCCTTAGCGGGGGGAAGCACAGATACGCAGTATTTT.

This clone was counted a few times. This sequence joins TRBV4-3 and TRBJ1-3; D gene ambiguous. The CDR3 is 15 residues long. Trimming removed 4 bases at V and 0 bases at J, with 10 bases between. Germline CDR1 reads LGHNA; CDR2 reads YSLEER. The CDR3 DNA reads TGCGCCAGCAGCCTGTTGGGGAGCTCTGGAAACACCATATATTTT. It is translated as CASSLLGSSGNTIYF.

The CDR3 loop reads CASSLDQISGNTIYF. The CDR3 DNA sequence: TGTGCCAGCAGCTTGGACCAGATCTCTGGAAACACCATATATTTT. The V call is TRBV5-4, the J call TRBJ1-3, with D hard to call. The CDR3 spans 15 residues. CDR1 and CDR2 from the germline V gene are SGHNT and YYREEE (reference sequence). Trimming shortened V by 0 bases and J by 0 bases, and 7 bases separated the two germline ends.